Sequencing of this T cell receptor (beta chain) was carried out in a study of shared clonotypes between healthy human individuals. General study results and limits: Several donors shared approximately 5% of their naive CD4 clonotypes.

This table comes from immunoSEQ multiplex PCR, and its TCRdb copy is limited to in-frame clones, with some not included. Altogether 2.3 million or so clones are present, just over 90% being singletons, with the ten largest covering under 0.45%. Germline values: CDR1 LNHNV, CDR2 YYDKDF (reference sequence). V lost 4 bases, J lost 1 base, and 13 bases lay in between. The CDR3 is 15 amino acids. About this clone: The antigen is unknown.

The sequenced sample consisted of naive CD4+ T cells from PBMCs. The subset: CD45RA+ positively selected. The rearrangement joins TRBV15 to TRBJ2-5, with D possibly matching TRBD2 (6 bases). This TCR came from a man younger than 35 in good health. Some clones in this sample may be carry-over from other donors' samples. DNA for the CDR3: TGTGCCACCAGCAAATCACTAGCAGGCCAAGAGACCCAGTACTTC. It yields the protein CATSKSLAGQETQYF.